This T cell receptor (beta chain) was sequenced during a study of T cells in Graves' hyperthyroidism and ophthalmopathy. Overall study findings and caveats: Appearing also in blood were most of the thyroid clonotypes expanded above 0.001.

Patients with ophthalmopathy all had a Clinical Activity Score of at least 3, a NOSPECS grade of at least 4 and duration under 3 months. Diagnoses were made from clinical symptoms, serum measures (thyroxine and TRAb), thyroid ultrasound and orbital computed tomography. PBMCs were derived from 10 ml fresh peripheral blood. RNA transcripts served as the template for amplifying TCR beta CDR3 regions. With the HTBI primer set, the TCR CDR3 went through a first round of RT-PCR. TCRdb analysed the multiplex PCR reads with MiXCR anew, one entry per CDR3 protein. The data hold about 600,000 distinct CDR3 sequences, with approximately 15% observed a single time. As for this clonotype: The antigen remains undetermined.

This sequence was found in a young woman with Graves' ophthalmopathy. Sample: blood.

The CDR3 reads CASREGSGSPTDTQYF. As DNA, the CDR3 is TGTGCCAGCAGAGAGGGGAGCGGGAGCCCCACAGATACGCAGTATTTT. The chain employs TRBV6-4 and TRBJ2-3; TRBD2 matches at 8 bases. The length of the CDR3 is 16 residues. Germline CDR1 reads MRHNA; CDR2 reads SNTAGT. With V trimmed by 6 bases and J by 2 bases, 10 bases remained unmatched.